This T cell receptor (beta chain) is drawn from a study of T cells in Graves' hyperthyroidism and ophthalmopathy. General observations from the study: Ophthalmopathy was model-predicted a median about 6 months pre-onset.

Used for diagnoses were clinical symptoms, serum thyroxine and TRAb, thyroid ultrasound and orbital computed tomography. V lost 1 base and J 4 bases, leaving 19 bases between the germline ends. Germline V lookup: CDR1 MNHNS, CDR2 SASEGT. The CDR3 loop spans 17 amino acids. Only a few counts were recorded for this clonotype. Antigen: not known. Regions amplified from RNA transcripts were the TCR beta CDR3 regions. The HTBI primer set served for first-round RT-PCR of the TCR CDR3. Via MiXCR, TCRdb re-called the multiplex PCR reads, giving one row per CDR3 protein. The sample has 350,000 or so distinct CDR3 sequences; roughly a fifth are singletons.

The chain carries TRBV6-1 and TRBJ1-2; maybe TRBD1 (6 bases). This sequence was found in a woman aged 50 to 65 with Graves' hyperthyroidism. The sequenced material came from blood. CDR3 nucleotides: TGTGCCAGCAGTGAAGGGGGGACATCCCCGGGTGTCTATGGCTACACCTTC. It codes for CASSEGGTSPGVYGYTF.